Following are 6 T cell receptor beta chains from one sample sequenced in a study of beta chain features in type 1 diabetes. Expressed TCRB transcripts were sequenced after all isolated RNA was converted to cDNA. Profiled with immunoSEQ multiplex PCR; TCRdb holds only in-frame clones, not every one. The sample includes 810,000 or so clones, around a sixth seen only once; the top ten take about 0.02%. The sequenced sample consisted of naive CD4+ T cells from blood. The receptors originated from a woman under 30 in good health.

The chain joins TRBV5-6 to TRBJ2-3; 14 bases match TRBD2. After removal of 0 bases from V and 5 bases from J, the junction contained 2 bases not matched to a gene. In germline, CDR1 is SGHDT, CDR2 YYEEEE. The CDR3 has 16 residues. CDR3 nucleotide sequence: TGTGCCAGCAGCTTGGCGGGACTAGCGGGAGAAGATACGCAGTATTTT. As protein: CASSLAGLAGEDTQYF.

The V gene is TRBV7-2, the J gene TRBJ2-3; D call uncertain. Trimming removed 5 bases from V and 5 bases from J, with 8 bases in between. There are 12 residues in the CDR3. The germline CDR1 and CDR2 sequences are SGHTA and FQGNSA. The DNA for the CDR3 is TGTGCCAGCAGCCCTCCTCAAGATACGCAGTATTTT. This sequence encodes CASSPPQDTQYF.

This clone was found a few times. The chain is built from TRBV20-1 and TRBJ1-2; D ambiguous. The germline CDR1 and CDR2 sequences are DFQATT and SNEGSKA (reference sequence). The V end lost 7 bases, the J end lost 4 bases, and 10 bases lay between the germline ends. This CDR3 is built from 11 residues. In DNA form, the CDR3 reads TGCAGTGTTGGACGGTCCTATGGCTACACCTTC. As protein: CSVGRSYGYTF.

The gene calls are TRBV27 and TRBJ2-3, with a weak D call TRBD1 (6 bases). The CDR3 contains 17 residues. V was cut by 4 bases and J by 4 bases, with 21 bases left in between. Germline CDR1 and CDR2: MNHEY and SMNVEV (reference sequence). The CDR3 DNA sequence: TGTGCCAGCAGTTCTAGACCTCCCCTGGGGGCCCCAGATACGCAGTATTTT. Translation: CASSSRPPLGAPDTQYF.

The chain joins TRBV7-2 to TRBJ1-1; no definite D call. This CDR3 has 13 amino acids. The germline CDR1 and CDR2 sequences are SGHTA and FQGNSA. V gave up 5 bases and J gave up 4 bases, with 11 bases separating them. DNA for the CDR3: TGTGCCAGCAGCCAGGAGGGTCGCACTGAAGCTTTCTTT. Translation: CASSQEGRTEAFF.

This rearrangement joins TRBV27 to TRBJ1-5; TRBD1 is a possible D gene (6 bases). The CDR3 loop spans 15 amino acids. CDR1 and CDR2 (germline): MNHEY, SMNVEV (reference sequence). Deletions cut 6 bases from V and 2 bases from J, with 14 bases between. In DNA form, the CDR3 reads TGTGCCAGCAGGGATTCGGGGGGCCGCAATCAGCCCCAGCATTTT. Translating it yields CASRDSGGRNQPQHF.